This TCR beta chain was sequenced in a study of T-cell memory formation after mild COVID-19. Overall study: Among the donors, TCR clusters were largely specific to each donor. Study observations and caveats: The finding that pre-infection memory included some responding clones suggested that cross-reactive memory joined. Contracting clones from day 15 to 85 had balanced CD4/CD8; later expanders favoured CD4+. Clones which contracted sat mainly in CM and EM if CD4+, and in EMRA if CD8+.

TCRdb processed the 5' RACE reads anew with MiXCR; each CDR3 protein has one entry. This table has almost 350,000 distinct CDR3 sequences, around a fifth appearing once. This clonotype was seen ten or more times. Its target is unknown. Specimen: PBMCs or a T cell subset sorted from them (not recorded which). This clonotype originated in a man aged 18-30 years who had mild COVID-19 (a few samples of this study predate the infection). Cell type and time point are not known.

The CDR3 is CASSLVAGGSGANVLTF. DNA for the CDR3: TGTGCCAGCAGCTTAGTGGCAGGGGGCTCTGGGGCCAACGTCCTGACTTTC. The V call is TRBV7-8, the J call TRBJ2-6, with 7 bases that match TRBD1. Losses at the gene ends were 1 base for V and 0 bases for J; bases not matched to a gene: 3. CDR3 length equals 17 residues. The germline V gene encodes CDR1 SGHVS and CDR2 FQNEAQ.